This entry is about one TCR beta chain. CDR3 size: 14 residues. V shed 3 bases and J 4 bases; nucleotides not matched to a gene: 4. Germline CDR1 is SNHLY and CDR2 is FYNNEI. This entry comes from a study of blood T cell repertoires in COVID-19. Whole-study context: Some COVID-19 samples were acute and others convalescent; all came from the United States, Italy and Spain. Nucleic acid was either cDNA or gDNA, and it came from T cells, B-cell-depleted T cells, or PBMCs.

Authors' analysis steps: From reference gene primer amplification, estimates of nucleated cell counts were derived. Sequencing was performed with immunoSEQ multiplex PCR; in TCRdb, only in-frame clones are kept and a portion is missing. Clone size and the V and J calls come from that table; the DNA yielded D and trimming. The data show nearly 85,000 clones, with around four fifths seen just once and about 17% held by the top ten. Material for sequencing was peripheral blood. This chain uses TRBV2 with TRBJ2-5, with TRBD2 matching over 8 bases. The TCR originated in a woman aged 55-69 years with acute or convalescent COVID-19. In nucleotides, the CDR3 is TGTGCCAGCAGTGACGGGCTAGCGGGAGAGACCCAGTACTTC. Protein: CASSDGLAGETQYF.